These 18 T cell receptor beta chains came from one sample sequenced in a study of blood T cell repertoires in COVID-19. The method was immunoSEQ multiplex PCR; TCRdb's version includes in-frame clones alone and lacks a portion of them. In the table there are approximately 170,000 clones, around 80% of which are singletons. The sequencing sample was made of peripheral blood. These receptors all come from a woman older than 75 with acute or convalescent COVID-19.

The genes are TRBV7-3 and TRBJ2-3; 12 bases are shared with TRBD2. Germline V gives CDR1 SGHTA, CDR2 FQGTGA. This CDR3 contains 16 residues. Unmatched junction bases numbered 10, after V lost 5 bases and J lost 7 bases. Written as DNA, the CDR3 is TGTGCCAGCAGCCCGCTAGCGGGGGGGATTAGGAATACGCAGTATTTT. The encoded protein is CASSPLAGGIRNTQYF.

This clone was seen a few times. The rearrangement joins TRBV7-9 to TRBJ1-3; D might be TRBD1 (6 bases). The CDR3 totals 16 residues. V lost 5 bases and J lost 4, with 18 bases in between. CDR1 is SEHNR, CDR2 FQNEAQ, per germline (reference sequence). CDR3 sequence (DNA): TGTGCCAGCAGCCCTAGCCGGACAGTGGGGGGAAACACCATATATTTT. Its translation is CASSPSRTVGGNTIYF.

The rearrangement uses TRBV5-6 and TRBJ1-1, with TRBD1 identical over 10 bases. The V segment lost 3 bases and the J segment 0 bases; nucleotides outside the gene matches: 5. Germline V gene lookup returns CDR1 SGHDT and CDR2 YYEEEE. The CDR3 covers 16 residues. The CDR3 DNA reads TGTGCCAGCAGCTATATTGGACAGGGGGTGAACACTGAAGCTTTCTTT. It yields the protein CASSYIGQGVNTEAFF.

This clone was observed a handful of times. The gene calls are TRBV7-9 and TRBJ1-1; D unclear. V was clipped by 2 bases and J by 5 bases, with 6 bases between them. Germline values: CDR1 SEHNR, CDR2 FQNEAQ (reference sequence). This CDR3 is 12 amino acids long. CDR3 protein: CASSLSRTEAFF. In DNA form, the CDR3 reads TGTGCCAGCAGCTTAAGCCGGACTGAAGCTTTCTTT.

The chain is built from TRBV7-6 and TRBJ1-2; 7 nucleotides align to TRBD1. Trimming took 1 base from V and 7 from J; bases not matched to a gene: 3. Germline lookup yields CDR1 SGHVS and CDR2 FNYEAQ. This CDR3 is 13 amino acids long. The CDR3 region has the DNA TGTGCCAGCAGCTTAGAACAGGGGTTTGGCTACACCTTC. Translated, it gives CASSLEQGFGYTF.

The chain has TRBV11-3 and TRBJ2-1, with TRBD2 as a possible D gene (5 bases). Germline lookup yields CDR1 SGHNT and CDR2 YENEEA. The V end lost 0 bases, the J end lost 4 bases, and 16 bases lay between the germline ends. This CDR3 contains 17 residues. The CDR3 DNA is TGTGCCAGCAGCTTAGAAATCGGGGTGGCGGGTTACAATGAGCAGTTCTTC. The encoded protein is CASSLEIGVAGYNEQFF.

This clone was seen just once. This chain joins TRBV7-2 and TRBJ1-2; D perhaps matches TRBD1 (6 bases). There are 14 residues in the CDR3. Germline V gene data show CDR1 as SGHTA and CDR2 as FQGNSA. V lost 3 bases to trimming and J lost 4 bases, with 12 bases between them. The CDR3 protein is CASSLPGVVYGYTF. The CDR3 coding sequence is TGTGCCAGCAGCTTGCCAGGGGTGGTCTATGGCTACACCTTC.

This chain links TRBV10-3 with TRBJ2-5, with 13 bases that match TRBD2. This CDR3 has 16 residues. Germline V gene lookup returns CDR1 ENHRY and CDR2 SYGVKD. The V gene end was trimmed by 4 bases and the J gene end by 2 bases; junction bases not matched to a gene: 4. Written as DNA, the CDR3 is TGTGCCATCAGTGTGGGACTAGCGGGGACGCAAGAGACCCAGTACTTC. It specifies CAISVGLAGTQETQYF.

This clone has only one observation. V gene TRBV15 combines with J gene TRBJ1-4, with 7 nucleotides matching TRBD1. V gave up 1 base and J gave up 5 bases; unmatched junction bases: 7. The germline V gene has CDR1 LNHNV and CDR2 YYDKDF (reference sequence). The CDR3 contains 16 residues. DNA for the CDR3: TGTGCCACCAGCAGAGGGACGACAGGGAGAAATGAAAAACTGTTTTTT. Its translation is CATSRGTTGRNEKLFF.

This chain links TRBV5-6 with TRBJ2-7; maybe TRBD2 (5 bases). The ends were cut back, 4 bases at V and 3 bases at J, with 8 bases in the middle. This CDR3 comprises 12 residues. Germline assignment: CDR1 SGHDT and CDR2 YYEEEE. CDR3 in amino acids: CASSLGDYEQYF. The CDR3 DNA follows: TGTGCCAGCAGCCTCGGGGACTACGAGCAGTACTTC.

This sequence joins TRBV7-6 and TRBJ1-1, with 9 nucleotides matching TRBD1. CDR3 length: 15 amino acids. Germline V lookup: CDR1 SGHVS, CDR2 FNYEAQ. The trim removed 5 bases at V and 2 bases at J, leaving 6 bases unmatched. The CDR3 sequence: CASSARTGANTEAFF. DNA of the CDR3: TGTGCCAGCAGCGCTCGGACAGGGGCTAACACTGAAGCTTTCTTT.

This clone was recorded only once. The chain is built from TRBV9 and TRBJ2-3, with 7 positions matching TRBD1. CDR1 SGDLS and CDR2 YYNGEE come from the germline V gene. V lost 3 bases and J lost 5; bases outside the gene matches: 6. The CDR3 is 14 residues long. CDR3 amino acids: CASSATGVRDTQYF. The CDR3 DNA reads as TGTGCCAGCAGCGCAACAGGGGTGCGAGATACGCAGTATTTT.

The genes are TRBV7-9 and TRBJ1-3; D is ambiguous. The germline gives CDR1 SEHNR, CDR2 FQNEAQ (reference sequence). The CDR3 loop spans 16 amino acids. V was cut by 3 bases and J by 0 bases, with 12 bases left in between. In DNA form, the CDR3 reads TGTGCCAGCAGCTTCAGTGGAGGCGACTCTGGAAACACCATATATTTT. Encoded protein: CASSFSGGDSGNTIYF.

This sequence joins TRBV27 and TRBJ2-3; 8 bases are shared with TRBD2. The CDR3 is 14 amino acids. Germline V lookup: CDR1 MNHEY, CDR2 SMNVEV (reference sequence). V lost 3 bases and J lost 11; bases outside the gene matches: 10. This chain's CDR3 is CASSLGGRPIVQYF. The CDR3 DNA is TGTGCCAGCAGTTTGGGCGGGAGGCCCATCGTGCAGTATTTT.

The gene calls are TRBV6-5 and TRBJ2-7; a weak D match, TRBD1 (5 bases). This CDR3 comprises 16 residues. CDR1 is MNHEY and CDR2 is SVGAGI in the germline V gene. Deletions cut 0 bases from V and 2 bases from J, with 14 bases between. The CDR3 loop reads CASSYSISRVAYEQYF. CDR3 sequence (DNA): TGTGCCAGCAGTTACTCGATTTCCAGGGTAGCCTACGAGCAGTACTTC.

The rearrangement uses TRBV7-2 and TRBJ2-7, with 7 bases matching TRBD1. The CDR3 runs to 15 residues. CDR1 and CDR2 (germline): SGHTA, FQGNSA. Trimming removed 1 base from V and 2 bases from J; junction bases left unmatched: 5. DNA of the CDR3: TGTGCCAGCAGCTTAGGACAGGGTCTACCCTACGAGCAGTACTTC. Protein sequence: CASSLGQGLPYEQYF.

The sample holds one count of this clone. V gene TRBV18 combines with J gene TRBJ1-3, with 8 bases matching TRBD1. This CDR3 is 21 amino acids long. Germline assignment: CDR1 KGHSH and CDR2 LQKENI. The J segment lost 0 bases and the V segment lost 2 bases, leaving 18 bases of the junction unmatched. The chain's CDR3 is CASSPNDGTGQSPSSGNTIYF. The CDR3 bases are TGTGCCAGCTCACCAAATGATGGGACAGGACAATCTCCAAGCTCTGGAAACACCATATATTTT.

This clone was picked up one time. The CDR3 here is CASSLKGSYNSPLHF. The DNA for the CDR3 is TGTGCCAGCAGTTTAAAGGGGTCCTATAATTCACCCCTCCACTTT. The chain has TRBV27 and TRBJ1-6; TRBD1 might be the D (5 bases). V was clipped by 2 bases and J by 1 base, with 6 bases between them. Per germline, CDR1 MNHEY and CDR2 SMNVEV (reference sequence). This CDR3 is built from 15 residues.